Listed below are T cell receptor beta chains from one sample, sequenced in a study of blood T cell repertoires in COVID-19. The assay was immunoSEQ multiplex PCR, and TCRdb's table has in-frame clones only and misses some. The table includes about 270,000 clones, approximately 86% detected once. Sequencing input: peripheral blood. The receptors here all came from a middle-aged man with active or convalescent COVID-19. Each CDR3 is given without its conserved first and last residue. Fields, in order: J gene, V gene, CDR3 protein.

TRBJ2-7	TRBV19	ASILCRDRAYSSSYEQY
TRBJ2-3	TRBV28	ASSLRGTGTDTQY
TRBJ1-2	TRBV6-5	ASSLRQGTNYGYT
TRBJ1-3	TRBV18	ASSPPGGSGNTIY
TRBJ2-3	TRBV6-6	ASTPPQGADTQY
TRBJ2-7	TRBV7-8	ASSPLGTGTYEQY
TRBJ1-5	TRBV23-1	ASSQSGKGGNQPQH
TRBJ1-6	TRBV4-1	ASSQDWGGHGSPLH
TRBJ2-1	TRBV27	ASSPGLAHNEQF
TRBJ2-2	TRBV4-1	ASSQAPGGHTGELF
TRBJ1-5	TRBV3-1/TRBV3-2	ASSQGVQGANQPQH
TRBJ1-5	TRBV5-4	ASSPNRGSNQPQH
TRBJ1-4	TRBV12-5	ASGFGRLNEKLF
TRBJ2-7	TRBV2	ASRENSGGALGQY
TRBJ2-7	TRBV10-3	AISESQMADYEQY
TRBJ2-5	TRBV18	ASSRGPETQY